A selection of T cell receptor beta chains follows, all from one sample in a study of breast tumors, draining lymph nodes, adjacent tissues. TCRdb re-called the multiplex PCR reads through MiXCR, storing one row per CDR3 protein. The sample consists of roughly 130,000 distinct CDR3 sequences, around 20% of them appearing once. Material: axillary lymph node tissue. These receptor sequences come from a female donor with breast cancer. Some clones in this sample may be carry-over from other donors' samples. Each CDR3 is given with its conserved first and last residue. A D gene is named only where the DNA matches it firmly. For some rows the clone size is stated as once, few or many, or as a class when expanded; others skip it.

TRBJ2-7	.	TRBV7-2	few	CASSRARTASYEQYF	TGTGCCAGCAGCCGGGCCAGAACCGCCTCCTACGAGCAGTACTTC
TRBJ2-1	.	TRBV11-2	few	CASSLGPGRQNNEQFF	TGTGCCAGCAGCTTAGGTCCGGGACGGCAAAACAATGAGCAGTTCTTC
TRBJ1-4	.	TRBV19	many	CASSMAEDGYEKLFF	TGTGCCAGTAGTATGGCGGAGGACGGATATGAAAAACTGTTTTTT
TRBJ2-7	.	TRBV18	.	CASSQGSFPAEQYF	TGTGCCAGCTCACAAGGGTCCTTTCCGGCCGAGCAGTACTTC
TRBJ1-2	TRBD1	TRBV7-2	many	CASSSQGFSYGYTF	TGTGCCAGCAGCTCACAGGGGTTTAGCTATGGCTACACCTTC
TRBJ2-7	TRBD1	TRBV20-1	many	CSAIGTGRSYEQYF	TGCAGTGCTATAGGGACAGGCCGTTCCTACGAGCAGTACTTC
TRBJ2-2	.	TRBV20-1	many	CSASQGSHPGELFF	TGCAGTGCTAGTCAGGGATCCCATCCCGGGGAGCTGTTTTTT
TRBJ1-4	TRBD1	TRBV6-1	many	CASLGRGGINEKLFF	TGTGCCAGCCTCGGCAGGGGGGGCATAAATGAAAAACTGTTTTTT
TRBJ1-4	TRBD1	TRBV12-3/TRBV12-4	many	CASSRTGEAEKLFF	TGTGCCAGCAGTCGGACAGGGGAAGCGGAAAAACTGTTTTTT
TRBJ2-1	.	TRBV9	many	CASSVAGELIPNEQFF	TGTGCCAGCAGCGTAGCGGGGGAGTTGATCCCCAATGAGCAGTTCTTC
TRBJ1-3	TRBD1	TRBV20-1	many	CSARGQGIASGNTIYF	TGCAGTGCTAGGGGACAGGGAATCGCCTCTGGAAACACCATATATTTT
TRBJ1-2	.	TRBV6-5	few	CASSYRDVGWYTF	TGTGCCAGCAGTTACAGGGACGTAGGCTGGTACACCTTC
TRBJ2-5	TRBD1	TRBV4-1	many	CASSQVTGTETQYF	TGCGCCAGCAGCCAAGTGACAGGGACGGAGACCCAGTACTTC
TRBJ2-7	TRBD2	TRBV2	many	CASSGLAKKGPREQYF	TGTGCCAGCTCGGGACTAGCGAAGAAGGGCCCCCGCGAGCAGTACTTC
TRBJ2-3	.	TRBV5-1	many	CASSPEGEGLVDTQYF	TGCGCCAGCAGCCCCGAGGGGGAGGGCCTCGTAGATACGCAGTATTTT
TRBJ2-3	.	TRBV2	many	CASSVKGALYDGRRLYTDTQYF	TGTGCCAGCAGTGTTAAGGGGGCCTTATATGACGGGAGGCGTCTATACACAGATACGCAGTATTTT
TRBJ2-3	TRBD2	TRBV7-9	many	CASSFLLAGTTDTQYF	TGTGCCAGCAGCTTTCTACTAGCGGGGACCACAGATACGCAGTATTTT
TRBJ1-4	.	TRBV20-1	many	CSASWTDEKLFF	TGCAGTGCTAGTTGGACAGATGAAAAACTGTTTTTT
TRBJ2-7	.	TRBV7-9	many	CASSLGGIFSYEQYF	TGTGCCAGCAGCTTAGGGGGCATCTTTTCCTACGAGCAGTACTTC
TRBJ1-6	.	TRBV6-1	many	CATHRATVSPLHF	TGTGCCACCCACAGGGCTACTGTTTCACCCCTCCACTTT
TRBJ2-5	TRBD1	TRBV5-1	many	CASSDDRGGETQYF	TGCGCCAGCAGCGACGACAGGGGAGGAGAGACCCAGTACTTC
TRBJ2-4	.	TRBV5-1	.	CASSLVVAGNTQYF	TGCGCCAGCAGCTTGGTTGTAGCCGGGAACACTCAGTACTTC
TRBJ2-5	TRBD2	TRBV27	.	CASRLAGGSRTQYF	TGTGCCAGCCGACTAGCGGGGGGGTCCCGGACCCAGTACTTC
TRBJ2-7	.	TRBV28	.	CASSLVLAPHKQCF	TGTGCCAGCAGTTTAGTACTAGCTCCCCACAAGCAGTGCTTC
TRBJ1-2	.	TRBV19	.	CASWGRDGYTF	TGTGCCAGTTGGGGAAGGGATGGCTACACCTTC
TRBJ2-1	TRBD1	TRBV18	.	CASSRGQGSYNEQFF	TGTGCCAGCTCAAGGGGACAGGGCTCCTACAATGAGCAGTTCTTC
TRBJ2-1	TRBD2	TRBV20-1	many	CSARGLAGGRYNEQFF	TGCAGTGCTAGGGGACTAGCGGGGGGGCGTTATAATGAGCAGTTCTTC
TRBJ2-6	.	TRBV28	.	CASTVGGAGGANVLTF	TGTGCCAGCACCGTAGGGGGGGCTGGTGGGGCCAACGTCCTGACTTTC
TRBJ2-1	.	TRBV7-2	many	CASSSRPRGNEQFF	TGTGCCAGCAGCTCTCGACCCAGGGGCAATGAGCAGTTCTTC
TRBJ1-1	TRBD1	TRBV12-3/TRBV12-4	.	CASIMTGATEAFF	TGTGCCAGCATTATGACAGGGGCCACTGAAGCTTTCTTT
TRBJ1-4	.	TRBV19	many	CASTPDQPGGNEKLFF	TGTGCCAGTACCCCTGACCAACCCGGAGGGAATGAAAAACTGTTTTTT
TRBJ2-3	.	TRBV10-3	many	CAISDVGVSDTQYF	TGTGCCATCAGTGATGTGGGGGTGTCAGATACGCAGTATTTT
TRBJ1-2	.	TRBV19	many	CASTRDRGYGYTF	TGTGCCAGTACTAGAGACCGGGGCTATGGCTACACCTTC
TRBJ1-1	.	TRBV19	.	CASHGILTRGAFF	TGTGCCAGCCACGGAATTTTGACACGGGGAGCTTTCTTT
TRBJ2-7	.	TRBV3-1	many	CASSRAGNEQYF	TGTGCCAGCAGCCGGGCGGGTAACGAGCAGTACTTC
TRBJ2-5	.	TRBV29-1	many	CSVLKAGSETQYF	TGCAGCGTTCTCAAAGCGGGTTCGGAGACCCAGTACTTC
TRBJ1-6	TRBD1	TRBV3-1	many	CASSQQERDRDSPLHF	TGTGCCAGCAGCCAACAAGAGCGGGACAGGGATTCACCCCTCCACTTT
TRBJ2-5	TRBD2	TRBV30	.	CAWKVGGRSETQYF	TGTGCCTGGAAGGTGGGCGGGAGATCTGAGACCCAGTACTTC
TRBJ2-2	TRBD1	TRBV24-1	many	CATSDPPGQGITGELFF	TGTGCCACCAGTGATCCGCCGGGACAGGGGATCACCGGGGAGCTGTTTTTT
TRBJ1-3	.	TRBV9	many	CASRRGDSGNTIYF	TGTGCCAGCAGACGGGGCGACTCTGGAAACACCATATATTTT
TRBJ1-6	.	TRBV10-3	many	CAISESGFSPLHF	TGTGCCATCAGTGAGTCGGGGTTTTCACCCCTCCACTTT
TRBJ2-4	.	TRBV12-3/TRBV12-4	.	CASSEDPAKNIQYF	TGTGCCAGCAGTGAAGACCCAGCCAAAAACATTCAGTACTTC
TRBJ2-6	.	TRBV3-1	.	CASSQTITGANVLTF	TGTGCCAGCAGCCAGACGATTACTGGGGCCAACGTCCTGACTTTC
TRBJ1-1	TRBD1	TRBV28	once	CASSPAGTANTEAFF	TGTGCCAGCAGTCCAGCCGGGACAGCGAACACTGAAGCTTTCTTT
TRBJ2-4	TRBD1	TRBV2	.	CASAKTGVGIAKNIQYF	TGTGCCAGCGCCAAGACAGGGGTCGGAATAGCCAAAAACATTCAGTACTTC
TRBJ2-7	.	TRBV3-1	many	CASSQGGRYEQYF	TGTGCCAGCAGCCAAGGGGGGCGCTACGAGCAGTACTTC